Below, 26 T cell receptor beta chains from the same sample are listed, as sequenced in a study of T cell repertoires in cytomegalovirus infection. One entry per CDR3 protein, called by TCRdb with MiXCR from the reads. This repertoire shows hundreds of thousands of distinct CDR3 sequences, under 40% found once; its top ten account for under 3%. Sequenced sample: PBMCs. Receptor source: a human donor in good health (CMV status not recorded). Some clones in this sample may be carry-over from other donors' samples.

This clonotype has more than one count but fewer than ten. This chain links TRBV7-9 with TRBJ2-5, with a possible D match to TRBD1 (5 bases). CDR1 is SEHNR and CDR2 is FQNEAQ in the germline V gene (reference sequence). There are 15 residues in the CDR3. V lost 1 base, J lost 1 base, and 10 bases lay in between. The CDR3 reads CASSLVIGAQETQYF. CDR3 bases: TGTGCCAGCAGCTTAGTTATAGGGGCCCAAGAGACCCAGTACTTC.

This sequence joins TRBV19 and TRBJ2-4, with 15 bases identical to TRBD2. With 2 bases clipped from V and 0 bases from J, the junction kept 5 bases outside the gene matches. Germline CDR1 reads LNHDA; CDR2 reads SQIVND (reference sequence). CDR3 length: 19 residues. The DNA of the CDR3 is TGTGCCAGTAGTATACCGGGACTAGCGGGAGGACAAGCCAAAAACATTCAGTACTTC. It codes for CASSIPGLAGGQAKNIQYF.

As to this clonotype: Germline is not matched at one junction end, which may reflect a read error. The chain couples TRBV4-1 to TRBJ2-3, with unresolved D. Germline-derived CDR1 and CDR2 are MGHRA and YSYEKL. This CDR3 region has 13 residues. The CDR3 sequence is CASSQERQDMQYF. CDR3 nucleotides: TGCGCCAGCAGCCAAGAGCGGCAGGATATGCAGTATTTT.

This clonotype has just a few counts. The V gene is TRBV19, the J gene TRBJ1-5; D might be TRBD1 (6 bases). V lost 2 bases and J 3 bases, leaving 17 bases between the germline ends. Per germline, CDR1 LNHDA and CDR2 SQIVND (reference sequence). The CDR3 has 17 residues. The CDR3 bases are TGTGCCAGTAGTATAACGGGGGGGGGGCGGATCAATCAGCCCCAGCATTTT. Translating it yields CASSITGGGRINQPQHF.

In its sample, this clonotype was seen many times. This chain connects TRBV7-2 to TRBJ2-2; D is uncertain. Germline values: CDR1 SGHTA, CDR2 FQGNSA. The V gene lost 5 bases and the J gene lost 2 bases, with 9 bases spanning the gap. This CDR3 is 14 amino acids long. This chain's CDR3 is CASSPSRNTGELFF. CDR3 sequence (DNA): TGTGCCAGCAGCCCGTCGAGAAACACCGGGGAGCTGTTTTTT.

The chain couples TRBV29-1 to TRBJ1-1; no reliable D call. V lost 6 bases, J lost 0 bases, and 14 bases lay in between. Germline V lookup: CDR1 SQVTM, CDR2 ANQGSEA. The CDR3 has 14 residues. The CDR3: CSVTQKSMNTEAFF. CDR3 DNA: TGCAGCGTGACACAGAAGTCTATGAACACTGAAGCTTTCTTT.

This clonotype was counted once. The chain joins TRBV12-3 or TRBV12-4 to TRBJ1-6; TRBD1 agrees at 7 bases. Trimming cost V 5 bases and J 8 bases; bases outside gene matches: 9. The CDR3 loop spans 15 amino acids. The chain's CDR3 is CASSLTGQRDSPLHF. The DNA for the CDR3 is TGTGCCAGCAGTCTTACGGGACAGAGAGATTCACCCCTCCACTTT.

This chain links TRBV4-2 with TRBJ1-5, with TRBD1 as a possible D gene (5 bases). The CDR3 totals 13 residues. Germline CDR1 and CDR2: LGHNA and YNFKEQ. V lost 5 bases, J lost 8 bases, and 13 bases lay in between. The CDR3 here is CASSSGGGEPQHF. The CDR3 nucleotides read TGTGCCAGCAGCTCTGGGGGGGGTGAGCCCCAGCATTTT.

This clonotype was counted between two and nine times. The V gene is TRBV7-3, the J gene TRBJ2-5, with 13 bases matching TRBD2. Germline V gene data show CDR1 as SGHTA and CDR2 as FQGTGA. The V segment lost 6 bases and the J segment 7 bases; nucleotides outside the gene matches: 8. The CDR3 has 15 residues. CDR3 region: CASSLTSGGMRTQYF. CDR3 in DNA: TGTGCCAGCAGTCTGACTAGCGGGGGGATGCGGACCCAGTACTTC.

The chain carries TRBV11-1 and TRBJ1-1; TRBD1 matches at 11 bases. The CDR3 spans 16 residues. Per the germline V gene, CDR1 is SGHAT and CDR2 is FQDESV (reference sequence). Trimming cost V 3 bases and J 4 bases; bases outside gene matches: 7. The CDR3 DNA reads TGTGCCAGCAGCTTGACTCCCGGGACAGGGGGCACTGAAGCTTTCTTT. This codes for CASSLTPGTGGTEAFF.

The chain couples TRBV6-5 to TRBJ1-1; D is undetermined. Trimming pared 5 bases from V and 1 base from J, leaving 14 bases between. This CDR3 contains 15 residues. Germline CDR1 and CDR2: MNHEY and SVGAGI. CDR3 DNA sequence: TGTGCCAGCAGTCCAAGAGGAGTTAAGAACACTGAAGCTTTCTTT. Its translation: CASSPRGVKNTEAFF.

The V and J genes are TRBV7-8 and TRBJ1-4; D remains ambiguous. CDR3 length: 15 residues. Germline CDR1 and CDR2: SGHVS and FQNEAQ. V gave up 2 bases and J gave up 7 bases, with 14 bases separating them. CDR3 sequence (DNA): TGTGCCAGCAGCTTAAAAGTGGGCCTCGGTGAAAAACTGTTTTTT. It codes for CASSLKVGLGEKLFF.

In this sample, this clonotype turned up a few times. The V and J genes are TRBV29-1 and TRBJ1-1; D is uncertain. This CDR3 contains 14 residues. V gave up 1 base and J gave up 4 bases, with 13 bases separating them. Germline CDR1 and CDR2: SQVTM and ANQGSEA. In DNA form, the CDR3 reads TGCAGCGTTGAAGTTCACGGAGGAGGCACTGAAGCTTTCTTT. This sequence encodes CSVEVHGGGTEAFF.

The J gene is TRBJ2-7, the V gene TRBV6-4; 8 nucleotides agree with TRBD1. Germline V gene sequence: CDR1 MRHNA, CDR2 SNTAGT. The CDR3 totals 16 residues. The junction had 16 bases not matched to a gene; V was cut back by 2 bases and J by 10 bases. In nucleotides, the CDR3 is TGTGCCAGCAGTGACCCCCTGGCGGCAGGGGGCTGCGATCAGTACTTC. This gives the protein CASSDPLAAGGCDQYF.

The chain recombines TRBV6-6 with TRBJ1-4; D might be TRBD1 (6 bases). V lost 1 base and J lost 7, with 22 bases in between. Germline V lookup: CDR1 MNHNY, CDR2 SVGAGI (reference sequence). The CDR3 runs 18 residues. Here the CDR3 reads CASSYYYPLGGGVEKLFF. CDR3 coding DNA: TGTGCCAGCAGTTACTACTATCCTTTGGGGGGCGGCGTTGAAAAACTGTTTTTT.

The chain employs TRBV11-2 and TRBJ2-5; weak D call: TRBD1 (5 bases). Per the germline V gene, CDR1 is SGHAT and CDR2 is FQNNGV. V was trimmed by 3 bases and J by 3 bases, leaving 11 bases between them. The CDR3 extends over 14 amino acids. The CDR3 region is CASSFRDSKETQYF. CDR3 bases: TGTGCCAGCAGCTTTCGAGACAGCAAAGAGACCCAGTACTTC.

This clonotype was detected many times. V is TRBV7-2 and J is TRBJ1-5; D is undetermined. From germline, CDR1 is SGHTA and CDR2 FQGNSA. CDR3 length: 15 residues. Trimming cost V 4 bases and J 1 base, with 11 bases left between them. In DNA form, the CDR3 reads TGTGCCAGCAGCTGGGCCGATAGAAGCAATCAGCCCCAGCATTTT. Translating it yields CASSWADRSNQPQHF. Based on the CDR3 plus reference TRBV7-2 and TRBJ1-5, the full variable domain is GAGVSQSPSNKVTEKGKDVELRCDPISGHTALYWYRQSLGQGLEFLIYFQGNSAPDKSGLPSDRFSAERTGGSVSTLTIQRTQQEDSAVYLCASSWADRSNQPQHFGDGTRLSIL.

The table lists this clonotype with a few counts. The chain couples TRBV11-2 to TRBJ2-1; possible D gene TRBD2, 5 bases. V lost 6 bases to trimming and J lost 5 bases, with 17 bases between them. Per the germline V gene, CDR1 is SGHAT and CDR2 is FQNNGV. The CDR3 totals 15 residues. The DNA for the CDR3 is TGTGCCAGCAGTCGACTGGGTATCGGGGACAATGAGCAGTTCTTC. Translation: CASSRLGIGDNEQFF.

The chain has TRBV24-1 and TRBJ2-5; TRBD2 matches at 8 bases. CDR1 is KGHDR and CDR2 is SFDVKD in the germline V gene. Trimming cost V 4 bases and J 4 bases; bases outside gene matches: 10. The CDR3 sequence is 16 residues long. CDR3 sequence (DNA): TGTGCCACCAGTGAAAAAAAACCGGGACTAGTAGAGACCCAGTACTTC. Encoded protein: CATSEKKPGLVETQYF.

In its sample, this clonotype was seen many times. The chain is built from TRBV6-1 and TRBJ2-5, with 14 bases matching TRBD2. Germline CDR1 and CDR2: MNHNS and SASEGT. The trim removed 5 bases at V and 5 bases at J, leaving 7 bases unmatched. The CDR3 has 16 amino acids. CDR3 protein: CASSPRTSGRLETQYF. Written as DNA, the CDR3 is TGTGCCAGCAGTCCTCGGACTAGCGGGAGGTTGGAGACCCAGTACTTC.

The CDR3 region has the DNA TGTGCCAGCAGTAACGAACGTACCACAGATACGCAGTATTTT. Encoded protein: CASSNERTTDTQYF. The chain couples TRBV27 to TRBJ2-3; D ambiguous. With 5 bases removed from V and 2 bases from J, the gap between germline ends came to 11 bases. Per germline, CDR1 MNHEY and CDR2 SMNVEV (reference sequence). The CDR3 is made up of 14 amino acids.

This clonotype occurred a few times. J is TRBJ2-1 and V is TRBV7-6; 11 bases agree with TRBD2. Germline CDR1 is SGHVS and CDR2 is FNYEAQ. The V segment lost 5 bases and the J segment 0 bases; nucleotides outside the gene matches: 12. CDR3 length equals 19 residues. DNA for the CDR3: TGTGCCAGCAGCCCAACGGGACTAGCGGTCCTTCGCTCCTACAATGAGCAGTTCTTC. Translated: CASSPTGLAVLRSYNEQFF.

This clonotype was detected ten times or more. The rearrangement joins TRBV7-8 to TRBJ2-7, with 8 bases fitting TRBD1. Losses at the gene ends were 1 base for V and 5 bases for J; bases not matched to a gene: 4. There are 14 residues in the CDR3. Germline V lookup: CDR1 SGHVS, CDR2 FQNEAQ. The CDR3: CASSLGQGLDEQYF. The DNA for the CDR3 is TGTGCCAGCAGCTTAGGACAGGGGCTAGACGAGCAGTACTTC.

The V and J genes are TRBV19 and TRBJ2-5; D gene unclear. The CDR3 covers 12 residues. V lost 7 bases to trimming and J lost 2 bases, with 8 bases between them. Germline CDR1 is LNHDA and CDR2 is SQIVND (reference sequence). The chain's CDR3 is CASMAPQETQYF. The CDR3 DNA reads TGTGCCAGTATGGCACCTCAAGAGACCCAGTACTTC.

V is TRBV4-2 and J is TRBJ2-2, with TRBD2 identical over 11 bases. CDR1 and CDR2 from the germline V gene are LGHNA and YNFKEQ. V lost 2 bases to trimming and J lost 0 bases; unmatched junction nucleotides: 5. The CDR3 has 18 amino acids. CDR3 loop: CASSQKTSGMSNTGELFF. The CDR3 coding sequence is TGTGCCAGCAGCCAAAAGACTAGCGGGATGTCGAACACCGGGGAGCTGTTTTTT.

This clonotype came up a few times. The rearrangement joins TRBV7-2 to TRBJ1-2; D uncertain. The CDR3 has 18 amino acids. Trimming stripped 1 base from V and 1 base from J, with 19 bases between. CDR1 is SGHTA, CDR2 FQGNSA, per germline. The CDR3 sequence is CASSLDSRLNSGNYGYTF. In DNA, the CDR3 is TGTGCCAGCAGCTTAGATTCCCGGTTGAACAGCGGTAACTATGGCTACACCTTC.